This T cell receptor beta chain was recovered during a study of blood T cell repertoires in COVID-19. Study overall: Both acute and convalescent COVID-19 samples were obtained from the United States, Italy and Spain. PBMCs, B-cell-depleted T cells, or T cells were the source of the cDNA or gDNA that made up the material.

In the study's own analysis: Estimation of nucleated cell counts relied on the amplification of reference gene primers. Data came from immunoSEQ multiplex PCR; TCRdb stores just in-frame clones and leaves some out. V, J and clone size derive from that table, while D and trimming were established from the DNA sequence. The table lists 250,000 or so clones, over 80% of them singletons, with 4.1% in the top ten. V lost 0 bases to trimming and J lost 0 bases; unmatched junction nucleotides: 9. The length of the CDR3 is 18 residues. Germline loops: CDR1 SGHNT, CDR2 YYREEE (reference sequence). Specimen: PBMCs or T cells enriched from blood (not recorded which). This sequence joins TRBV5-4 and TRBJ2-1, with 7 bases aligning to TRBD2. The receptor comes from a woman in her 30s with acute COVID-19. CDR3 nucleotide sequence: TGTGCCAGCAGCTTGGCGGGAGGCAGCCCGAGCTCCTACAATGAGCAGTTCTTC. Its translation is CASSLAGGSPSSYNEQFF. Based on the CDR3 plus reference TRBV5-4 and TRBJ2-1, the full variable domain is ETGVTQSPTHLIKTRGQQVTLRCSSQSGHNTVSWYQQALGQGPQFIFQYYREEENGRGNFPPRFSGLQFPNYSSELNVNALELDDSALYLCASSLAGGSPSSYNEQFFGPGTRLTVL.